This T cell receptor beta chain was obtained from a study of T-cell reconstitution after alpha-beta-depleted transplantation in children. This clonotype was picked up many times. This CDR3 has 14 residues. V lost 7 bases, J lost 5 bases, and 9 bases stayed unmatched. Germline V gene data show CDR1 as ENHRY and CDR2 as SYGVKD. Unique molecular identifiers were incorporated during preparation of the TCRbeta library. A single record per CDR3 protein comes from TCRdb applying MiXCR to the PCR reads. The table has some 220,000 distinct CDR3 sequences, about 9.2% seen once. The clonotype comes from a human donor who donated a stem cell graft to a child with acute lymphoblastic leukemia. Sequenced here: PBMCs from the stem cell graft donor, sampled from the stem cell graft. The rearrangement links TRBV10-3 to TRBJ2-3, with 7 bases lining up with TRBD2. The CDR3 DNA sequence: TGTGCCATCAACAGCGGGCCGGGGGGAGATACGCAGTATTTT. As protein: CAINSGPGGDTQYF.